This T cell receptor beta chain was found in a study of blood T cell repertoires in COVID-19 (dated by TCRdb to about 2020). Some background on the complete study: Samples from collaborators originated in the United States, Italy and Spain and spanned both the acute and convalescent phases of COVID-19. The prospective study material was composed of cDNA or gDNA derived from T cells, B-cell-depleted T cells, or PBMCs. Subjects who had been exposed to COVID-19, were actively infected with it, or had recovered from it provided the deeply sampled blood TCRbeta repertoires that made up the dataset. The repertoires were made available in a free public database intended to serve as a resource for research on the immune response to SARS-CoV-2. Samples came from the ongoing ImmuneRACE study (first 160 participants) plus 1,254 subjects from 6 global collaborators. Sample metadata almost always included a de-identified subject ID, COVID-19 status, age in years and sex. HLA class I and class II types, where available, came from metadata supplied by the sample provider rather than from assay-based typing.

The immunoSEQ Assay, a bias-controlled multiplex PCR, was used to amplify TCRbeta CDR3 regions from genomic DNA. In the original analysis: Nucleated cell counts per sample were estimated from amplification of reference gene primers within the assay. Sequence reads were collapsed and filtered to measure the absolute abundance of every unique TCRbeta CDR3 rearrangement. For each sample, productive Simpson clonality was calculated by taking the square root of Simpson's diversity index across productive rearrangements. Sourced from immuneACCESS, this table was stored by TCRdb with only in-frame sequences that have V and J called. A share of the clones is absent; for the studies checked, an unresolved V gene accounts for under half, and the remainder has no known explanation. V and J calls and clone size are those listed in that table; D and trimming were worked out from the DNA. The table for this sample lists roughly 150,000 clones; more than 85% of them were counted only once. In total, the top ten clones hold around 2.5% of the sample.

The CDR3 holds 16 amino acids from the cysteine to the phenylalanine. The entry retains the CDR3 DNA only, 48 bases that are in frame from base 1. The germline V gene gives CDR1 as SQVTM and CDR2 as ANQGSEA. V was cut back by 4 bases and J by 4 bases, leaving a gap of 19 bases between them. Concerning this clone itself: The target of this receptor is not known. No clone much larger than this one lies a single base away; base qualities are absent.

The paper as a whole reports these results and caveats: The amount of clinical and demographic metadata varied by source and participant and was provided uncurated.

Each collaborating institution followed its own protocols to collect whole blood in K2EDTA tubes. Collaborator samples were shipped for TCRbeta analysis as frozen whole blood, isolated PBMCs, or DNA extracted from either sample type. The sequencing sample was made of peripheral blood. The sequence was obtained from a woman in her 70s with acute or convalescent COVID-19. The rearrangement joined TRBV29-1 to TRBJ2-2, and possibly TRBD1, on 6 matching bases. CDR3 protein: CSVGGDIGMGTGELFF. Here is the DNA: TGCAGCGTTGGAGGGGACATCGGGATGGGCACCGGGGAGCTGTTTTTT.